These T cell receptor beta chains were read from a single sample in a study of CD8 T cells in Susac syndrome. Each CDR3 protein is one row after TCRdb ran MiXCR on the immunoSEQ multiplex PCR reads. The sample yields about 120,000 distinct CDR3 sequences, 96% seen once. The sample taken for sequencing was CD4+ T cells from PBMCs. The origin of the receptors is a human donor with Susac syndrome. The CDR3 runs from the conserved cysteine through the conserved F or W. D genes are given only for firm matches. The listing skips clone size in some rows; elsewhere it reads once, few, many or a size class.

V gene	clone size	D gene	J gene	CDR3 protein	CDR3 DNA
TRBV28	-	-	TRBJ2-7	CASSDQGYEQYF	TGTGCCAGCAGTGACCAGGGCTACGAGCAGTACTTC
TRBV2	-	-	TRBJ2-6	CASTRGGPGANVLTF	TGTGCCAGCACCAGAGGGGGGCCTGGGGCCAACGTCCTGACTTTC
TRBV6-5	few	-	TRBJ2-6	CASSYGQISGANVLTF	TGTGCCAGCAGTTACGGACAGATCTCTGGGGCCAACGTCCTGACTTTC
TRBV27	-	TRBD1	TRBJ1-2	CASSLLGRGNYGYTF	TGTGCCAGCAGTTTATTGGGCAGGGGGAACTATGGCTACACCTTC
TRBV2	-	TRBD1	TRBJ1-1	CASSEGDRHTEAFF	TGTGCCAGCAGTGAAGGGGACAGGCACACTGAAGCTTTCTTT
TRBV29-1	-	TRBD2	TRBJ2-5	CSVGLAGETQYF	TGCAGCGTGGGACTAGCGGGAGAGACCCAGTACTTC
TRBV29-1	once	TRBD2	TRBJ2-5	CSVEGTSGSQETQYF	TGCAGCGTTGAAGGGACTAGCGGGTCACAAGAGACCCAGTACTTC
TRBV28	-	-	TRBJ2-2	CASSFFGTGELFF	TGTGCCAGCAGTTTCTTTGGCACCGGGGAGCTGTTTTTT
TRBV20-1	-	-	TRBJ2-1	CSARAGPSYNEQFF	TGCAGTGCTAGGGCCGGGCCGAGTTACAATGAGCAGTTCTTC
TRBV27	-	-	TRBJ1-2	CASSFSVSRGAETF	TGTGCCAGCAGTTTCTCCGTGTCCCGAGGGGCGGAAACCTTC
TRBV11-2	-	TRBD2	TRBJ2-2	CASSRVLAGGTGELFF	TGTGCCAGCAGCCGAGTCCTAGCGGGAGGCACCGGGGAGCTGTTTTTT
TRBV5-1	-	TRBD1	TRBJ2-5	CASSGRTGYQETQYF	TGCGCCAGCAGCGGAAGGACAGGGTACCAAGAGACCCAGTACTTC
TRBV24-1	-	-	TRBJ2-5	CAAIREIQETQYF	TGTGCCGCTATCAGGGAAATCCAAGAGACCCAGTACTTC
TRBV28	once	-	TRBJ2-7	CASSSGPLGYF	TGTGCCAGCAGTTCCGGGCCCCTAGGGTACTTC
TRBV7-2	-	TRBD1	TRBJ2-4	CASSPTQGESIQYF	TGTGCCAGCAGCCCGACACAGGGGGAGAGCATTCAGTACTTC
TRBV20-1	-	TRBD2	TRBJ2-1	CSAASGSDNEQFF	TGCAGTGCGGCTAGCGGGAGTGACAATGAGCAGTTCTTC
TRBV30	-	TRBD1	TRBJ2-7	CARDSDARYEQYF	TGTGCCCGGGACAGCGATGCCCGTTACGAGCAGTACTTC
TRBV7-9	once	-	TRBJ1-4	CASSPIQGPGEKLFF	TGTGCCAGCAGCCCGATTCAGGGGCCGGGTGAAAAACTGTTTTTT
TRBV9	-	-	TRBJ2-1	CASSSPGPSGNEQFF	TGTGCCAGCAGCTCCCCCGGGCCCTCGGGGAATGAGCAGTTCTTC
TRBV5-6	once	-	TRBJ2-3	CASSTMRDFTDTQYF	TGTGCCAGCAGCACGATGAGGGATTTCACAGATACGCAGTATTTT